The present T cell receptor beta chain was sequenced within a study of blood T cell repertoires in COVID-19. Method: immunoSEQ multiplex PCR; TCRdb's copy keeps in-frame clones and lacks some. The repertoire has 200,000 to 250,000 clones, approximately 75% of them found once; the top ten carry approximately 9.2%. Participants reported their clinical history, and cohort assignment relied on those reports. The receptor was isolated from a man aged 40-49 years who had recovered from COVID-19. Sequenced material: PBMCs or T cells enriched from blood (not recorded which).

This chain's CDR3 is CASSRRSNSPLHF. CDR3 coding DNA: TGTGCCAGCAGCCGAAGGAGCAATTCACCCCTCCACTTT. The V gene is TRBV6-5, the J gene TRBJ1-6; the D is unclear. Trimming shortened V by 6 bases and J by 7 bases, and 10 bases separated the two germline ends. Per germline, CDR1 MNHEY and CDR2 SVGAGI. The CDR3 loop spans 13 amino acids.